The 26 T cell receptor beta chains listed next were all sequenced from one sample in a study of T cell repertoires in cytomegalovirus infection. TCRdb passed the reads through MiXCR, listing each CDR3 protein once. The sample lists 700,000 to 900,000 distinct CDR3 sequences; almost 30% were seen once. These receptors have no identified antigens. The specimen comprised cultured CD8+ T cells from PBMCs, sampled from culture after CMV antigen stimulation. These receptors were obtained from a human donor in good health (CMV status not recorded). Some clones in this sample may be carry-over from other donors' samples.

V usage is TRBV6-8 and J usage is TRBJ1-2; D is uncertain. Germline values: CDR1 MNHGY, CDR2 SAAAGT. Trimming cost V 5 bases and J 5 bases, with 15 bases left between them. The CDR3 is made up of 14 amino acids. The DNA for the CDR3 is TGTGCCAGCAGTCCCGTCGGGCCGACTTATGGCTACACCTTC. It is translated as CASSPVGPTYGYTF.

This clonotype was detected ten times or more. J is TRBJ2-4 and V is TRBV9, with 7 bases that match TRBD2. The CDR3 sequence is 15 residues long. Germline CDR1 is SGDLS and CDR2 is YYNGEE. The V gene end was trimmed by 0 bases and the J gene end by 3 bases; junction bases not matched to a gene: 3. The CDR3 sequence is CASSVDGRDKNIQYF. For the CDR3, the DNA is TGTGCCAGCAGCGTAGATGGGAGGGACAAAAACATTCAGTACTTC. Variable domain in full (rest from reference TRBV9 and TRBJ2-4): DSGVTQTPKHLITATGQRVTLRCSPRSGDLSVYWYQQSLDQGLQFLIQYYNGEERAKGNILERFSAQQFPDLHSELNLSSLELGDSALYFCASSVDGRDKNIQYFGAGTRLSVL.

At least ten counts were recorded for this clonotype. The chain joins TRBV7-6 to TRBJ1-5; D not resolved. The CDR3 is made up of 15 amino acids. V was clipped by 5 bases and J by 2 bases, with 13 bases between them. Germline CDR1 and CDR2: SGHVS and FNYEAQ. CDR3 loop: CASSQTPEGNQPQHF. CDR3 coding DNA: TGTGCCAGCAGCCAAACGCCGGAGGGCAATCAGCCCCAGCATTTT. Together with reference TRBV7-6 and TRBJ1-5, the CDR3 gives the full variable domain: GAGVSQSPRYKVTKRGQDVALRCDPISGHVSLYWYRQALGQGPEFLTYFNYEAQQDKSGLPNDRFSAERPEGSISTLTIQRTEQRDSAMYRCASSQTPEGNQPQHFGDGTRLSIL.

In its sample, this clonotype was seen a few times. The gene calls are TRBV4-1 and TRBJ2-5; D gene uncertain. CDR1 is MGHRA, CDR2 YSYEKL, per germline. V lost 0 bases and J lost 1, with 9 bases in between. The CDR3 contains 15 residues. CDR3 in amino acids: CASSQDQYSQETQYF. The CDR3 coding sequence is TGCGCCAGCAGCCAAGACCAGTACTCCCAAGAGACCCAGTACTTC.

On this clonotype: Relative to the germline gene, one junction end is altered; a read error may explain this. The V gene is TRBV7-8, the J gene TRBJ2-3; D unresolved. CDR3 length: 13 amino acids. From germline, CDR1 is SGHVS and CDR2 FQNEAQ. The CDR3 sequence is CASNLEVADTQYF. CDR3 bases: TGTGCCAGCAACTTAGAGGTCGCAGATACGCAGTATTTT.

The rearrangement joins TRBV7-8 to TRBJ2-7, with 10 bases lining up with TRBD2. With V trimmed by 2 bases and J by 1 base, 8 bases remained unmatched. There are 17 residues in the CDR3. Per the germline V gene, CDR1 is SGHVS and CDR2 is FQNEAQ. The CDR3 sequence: CASSLSSGTSESYEQYF. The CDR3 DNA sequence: TGTGCCAGCAGCTTATCTTCCGGGACTAGCGAATCCTACGAGCAGTACTTC.

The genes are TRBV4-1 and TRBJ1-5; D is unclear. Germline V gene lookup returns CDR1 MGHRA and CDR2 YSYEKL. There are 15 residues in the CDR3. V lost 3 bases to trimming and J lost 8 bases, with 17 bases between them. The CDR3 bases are TGCGCCAGCAGCCAGGGTGTCGGGGAGCGGGAGCCCCAGCATTTT. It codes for CASSQGVGEREPQHF.

The CDR3: CSCPSDSTGELFF. In nucleotides, the CDR3 is TGCAGCTGCCCGTCGGACAGCACCGGGGAGCTGTTTTTT. The rearrangement links TRBV29-1 to TRBJ2-2; a weak D match, TRBD1 (6 bases). CDR1 SQVTM and CDR2 ANQGSEA come from the germline V gene. The CDR3 runs to 13 residues. V was clipped by 8 bases and J by 4 bases, with 14 bases between them.

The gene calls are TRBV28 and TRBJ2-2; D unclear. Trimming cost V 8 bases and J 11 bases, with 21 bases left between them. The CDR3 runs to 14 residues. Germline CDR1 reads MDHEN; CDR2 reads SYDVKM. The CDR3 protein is CASRRMSCVGELFF. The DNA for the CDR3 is TGTGCCAGCCGTCGGATGTCGTGTGTCGGTGAGCTGTTTTTT.

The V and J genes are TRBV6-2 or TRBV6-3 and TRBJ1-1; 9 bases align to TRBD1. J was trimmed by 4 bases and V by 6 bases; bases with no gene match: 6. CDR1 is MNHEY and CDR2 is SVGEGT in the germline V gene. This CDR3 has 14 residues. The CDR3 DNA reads TGTGCCAGCAGGCTCCGGGACAGGGTCACTGAAGCTTTCTTT. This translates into CASRLRDRVTEAFF.

The CDR3 sequence is CASSPRSATSSYEQYF. CDR3 bases: TGTGCCAGCAGCCCCCGTAGCGCCACTTCTTCCTACGAGCAGTACTTC. The rearrangement uses TRBV9 and TRBJ2-7; tentatively, D is TRBD2 (5 bases). There are 16 residues in the CDR3. V dropped 4 bases and J dropped 1 base, with 18 bases sitting between them. From germline, CDR1 is SGDLS and CDR2 YYNGEE.

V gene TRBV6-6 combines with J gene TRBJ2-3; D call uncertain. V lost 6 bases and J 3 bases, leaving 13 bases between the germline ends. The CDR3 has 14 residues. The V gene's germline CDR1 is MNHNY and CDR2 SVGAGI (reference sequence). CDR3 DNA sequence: TGTGCCAGCAGCCTCAGCGTTCCGACAGATACGCAGTATTTT. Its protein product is CASSLSVPTDTQYF.

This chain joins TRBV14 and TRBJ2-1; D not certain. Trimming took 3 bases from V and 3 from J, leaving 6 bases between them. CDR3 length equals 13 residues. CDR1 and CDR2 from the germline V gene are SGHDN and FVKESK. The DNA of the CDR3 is TGTGCCAGCAGCCAGGCGGTCTACAATGAGCAGTTCTTC. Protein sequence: CASSQAVYNEQFF.

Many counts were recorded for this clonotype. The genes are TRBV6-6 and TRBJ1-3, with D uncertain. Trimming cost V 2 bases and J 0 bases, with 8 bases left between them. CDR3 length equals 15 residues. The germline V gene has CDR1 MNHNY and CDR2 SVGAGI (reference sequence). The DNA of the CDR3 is TGTGCCAGCAGTTACACTCTTAACTCTGGAAACACCATATATTTT. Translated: CASSYTLNSGNTIYF.

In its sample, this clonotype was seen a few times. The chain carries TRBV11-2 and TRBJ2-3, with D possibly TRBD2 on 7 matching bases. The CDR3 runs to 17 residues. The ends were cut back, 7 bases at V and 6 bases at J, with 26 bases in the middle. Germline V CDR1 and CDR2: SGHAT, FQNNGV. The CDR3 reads CASNMRRAGARGDTQYF. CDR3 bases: TGTGCCAGCAACATGCGGAGGGCGGGGGCCCGTGGGGATACGCAGTATTTT.

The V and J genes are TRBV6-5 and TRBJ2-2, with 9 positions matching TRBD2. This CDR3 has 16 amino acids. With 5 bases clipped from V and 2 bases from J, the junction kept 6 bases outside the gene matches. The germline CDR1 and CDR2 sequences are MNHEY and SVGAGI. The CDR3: CASSLPSGVNTGELFF. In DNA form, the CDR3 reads TGTGCCAGCAGTCTCCCTAGCGGGGTCAACACCGGGGAGCTGTTTTTT.

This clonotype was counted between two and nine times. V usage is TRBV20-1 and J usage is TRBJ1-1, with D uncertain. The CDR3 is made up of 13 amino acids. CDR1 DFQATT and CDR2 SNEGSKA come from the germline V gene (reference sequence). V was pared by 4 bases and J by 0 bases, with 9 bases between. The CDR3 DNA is TGCAGTGCTATACGGCTTATGAACACTGAAGCTTTCTTT. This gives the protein CSAIRLMNTEAFF.

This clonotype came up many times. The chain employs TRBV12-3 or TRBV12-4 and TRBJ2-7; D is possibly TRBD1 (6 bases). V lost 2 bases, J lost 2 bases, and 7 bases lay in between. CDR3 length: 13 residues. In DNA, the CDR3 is TGTGCCAGCAGTTTACAGGGGACCTACGAGCAGTACGTC. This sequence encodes CASSLQGTYEQYV.

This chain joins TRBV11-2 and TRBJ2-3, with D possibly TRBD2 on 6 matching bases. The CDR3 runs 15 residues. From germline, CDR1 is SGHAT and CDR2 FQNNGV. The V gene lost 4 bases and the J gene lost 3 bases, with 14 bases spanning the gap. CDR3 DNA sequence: TGTGCCAGCAGCTCCATAAGACTAGTAACAGATACGCAGTATTTT. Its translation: CASSSIRLVTDTQYF. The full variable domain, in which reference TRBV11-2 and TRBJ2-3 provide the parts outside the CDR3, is EAGVAQSPRYKIIEKRQSVAFWCNPISGHATLYWYQQILGQGPKLLIQFQNNGVVDDSQLPKDRFSAERLKGVDSTLKIQPAKLEDSAVYLCASSSIRLVTDTQYFGPGTRLTVL.

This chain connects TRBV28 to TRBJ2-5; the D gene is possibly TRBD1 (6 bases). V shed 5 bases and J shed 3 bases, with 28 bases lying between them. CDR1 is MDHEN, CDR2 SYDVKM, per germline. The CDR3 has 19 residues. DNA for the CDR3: TGTGCCAGCAGTAATTCTCTCTCCGGGCAGGGGCGCTTGGAAGAGACCCAGTACTTC. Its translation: CASSNSLSGQGRLEETQYF.

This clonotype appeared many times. CDR3 in DNA: TGTGCCAGCAGCTTAGCGCGCGGGGGATACAATGAGCAGTTCTTC. Its translation is CASSLARGGYNEQFF. The chain links TRBV7-8 to TRBJ2-1, with 7 bases lining up with TRBD2. Losses at the gene ends were 0 bases for V and 4 bases for J; bases not matched to a gene: 3. The CDR3 loop spans 15 amino acids. Per germline, CDR1 SGHVS and CDR2 FQNEAQ.

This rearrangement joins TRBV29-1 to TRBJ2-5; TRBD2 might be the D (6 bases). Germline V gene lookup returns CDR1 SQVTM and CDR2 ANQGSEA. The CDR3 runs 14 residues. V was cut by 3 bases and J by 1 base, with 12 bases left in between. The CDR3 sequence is CSVEWGVVQETQYF. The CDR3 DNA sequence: TGCAGCGTTGAGTGGGGGGTCGTCCAAGAGACCCAGTACTTC.

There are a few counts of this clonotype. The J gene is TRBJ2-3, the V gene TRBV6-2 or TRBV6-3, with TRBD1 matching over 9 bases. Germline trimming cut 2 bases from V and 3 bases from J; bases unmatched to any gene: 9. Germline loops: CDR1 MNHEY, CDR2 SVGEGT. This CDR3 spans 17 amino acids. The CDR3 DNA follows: TGTGCCAGCAGTTACGCAACGGGACAGGGAACGACAGATACGCAGTATTTT. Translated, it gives CASSYATGQGTTDTQYF.

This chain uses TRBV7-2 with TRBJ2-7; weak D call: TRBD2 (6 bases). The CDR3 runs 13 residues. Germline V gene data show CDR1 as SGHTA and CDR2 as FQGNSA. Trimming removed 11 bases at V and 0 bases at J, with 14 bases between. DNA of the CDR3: TGTGCCGGCGTAGGGGAGGACTCCTACGAGCAGTACTTC. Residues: CAGVGEDSYEQYF.

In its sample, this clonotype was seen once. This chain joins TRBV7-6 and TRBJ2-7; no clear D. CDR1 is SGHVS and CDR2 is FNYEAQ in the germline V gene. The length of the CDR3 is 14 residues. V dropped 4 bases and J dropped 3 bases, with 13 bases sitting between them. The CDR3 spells CASSSTLGFYEQYF. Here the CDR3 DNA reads TGTGCCAGCAGCTCGACGTTGGGGTTCTACGAGCAGTACTTC.

The CDR3 reads CASRQKGQGAREQYF. Written as DNA, the CDR3 is TGTGCCAGCAGACAGAAGGGACAGGGGGCAAGGGAGCAGTACTTC. V and J are TRBV27 and TRBJ2-7; TRBD1 agrees at 12 bases. Trimming took 6 bases from V and 7 from J; bases not matched to a gene: 10. The CDR3 is 15 amino acids. Germline values: CDR1 MNHEY, CDR2 SMNVEV (reference sequence).